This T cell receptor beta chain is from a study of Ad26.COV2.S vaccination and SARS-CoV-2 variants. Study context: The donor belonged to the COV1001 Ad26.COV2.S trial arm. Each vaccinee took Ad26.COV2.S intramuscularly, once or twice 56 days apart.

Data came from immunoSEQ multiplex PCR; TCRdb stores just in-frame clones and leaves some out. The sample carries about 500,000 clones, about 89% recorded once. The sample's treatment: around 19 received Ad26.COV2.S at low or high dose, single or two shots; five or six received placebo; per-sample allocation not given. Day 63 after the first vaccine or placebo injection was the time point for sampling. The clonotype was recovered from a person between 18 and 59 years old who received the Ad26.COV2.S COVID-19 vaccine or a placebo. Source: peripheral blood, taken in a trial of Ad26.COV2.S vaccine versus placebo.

The CDR3 nucleotides read TGTGCCGGGATATCGGGGACTTTTACCTACGAGCAGTACTTC. It codes for CAGISGTFTYEQYF. The J gene is TRBJ2-7, the V gene TRBV10-3, with D tentatively TRBD2 (6 bases). This CDR3 spans 14 amino acids. The germline V gene has CDR1 ENHRY and CDR2 SYGVKD. V shed 11 bases and J shed 2 bases, with 19 bases lying between them.